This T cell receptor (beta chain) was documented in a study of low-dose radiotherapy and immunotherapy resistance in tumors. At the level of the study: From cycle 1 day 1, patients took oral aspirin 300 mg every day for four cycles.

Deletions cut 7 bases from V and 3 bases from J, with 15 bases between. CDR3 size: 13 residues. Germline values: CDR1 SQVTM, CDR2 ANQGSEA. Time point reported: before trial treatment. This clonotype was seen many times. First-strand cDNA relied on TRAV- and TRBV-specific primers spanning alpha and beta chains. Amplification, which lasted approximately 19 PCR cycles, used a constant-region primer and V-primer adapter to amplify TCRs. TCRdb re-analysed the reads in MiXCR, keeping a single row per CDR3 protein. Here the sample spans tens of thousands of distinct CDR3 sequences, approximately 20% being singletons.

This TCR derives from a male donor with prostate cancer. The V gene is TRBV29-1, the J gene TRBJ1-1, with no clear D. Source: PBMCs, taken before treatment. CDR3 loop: CSASQKLDTEAFF. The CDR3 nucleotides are TGCAGCGCGAGCCAAAAGCTCGACACTGAAGCTTTCTTT.